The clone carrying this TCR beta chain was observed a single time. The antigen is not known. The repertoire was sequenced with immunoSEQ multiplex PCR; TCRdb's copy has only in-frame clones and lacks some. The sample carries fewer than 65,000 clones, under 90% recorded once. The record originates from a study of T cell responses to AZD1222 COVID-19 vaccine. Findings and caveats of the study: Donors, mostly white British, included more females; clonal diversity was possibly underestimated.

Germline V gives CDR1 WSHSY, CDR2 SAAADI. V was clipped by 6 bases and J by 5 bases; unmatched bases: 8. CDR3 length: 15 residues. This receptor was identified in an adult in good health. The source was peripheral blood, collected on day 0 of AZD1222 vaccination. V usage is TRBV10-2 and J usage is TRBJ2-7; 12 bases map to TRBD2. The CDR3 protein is CASRLGTSGFNEQYF. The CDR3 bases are TGCGCCAGCAGATTGGGGACTAGCGGGTTCAACGAGCAGTACTTC.